A selection of T cell receptor beta chains follows, all from one sample in a study of cytomegalovirus exposure and HLA in healthy donors. TCRdb's table, derived via immunoSEQ multiplex PCR, lists solely in-frame clones and lacks some. Of more than 20,000 clones listed, approximately 70% were seen once; the top ten hold roughly 4%. Sequenced: PBMCs. Receptor source: a woman in her forties or fifties in good health and CMV-seronegative. The CDR3 runs from the conserved cysteine through the conserved F or W. The order of the fields is clone size, J gene, V gene, D gene, CDR3 protein, CDR3 DNA. A D gene is named only where the DNA matches it firmly. Size is omitted from some rows. Given values are once, few, many or a class for expanded clones.

-,TRBJ2-1,TRBV27,-,CASSMTVRNEQFF,TGTGCCAGCAGTATGACAGTACGAAATGAGCAGTTCTTC
-,TRBJ1-1,TRBV6-1,-,CASSEGGIGRKNTEAFF,TGTGCCAGCAGTGAAGGCGGGATAGGACGAAAGAACACTGAAGCTTTCTTT
-,TRBJ1-5,TRBV2,TRBD1,CASSPGQGKSNQPQHF,TGTGCCAGCAGTCCGGGACAGGGAAAGAGCAATCAGCCCCAGCATTTT
-,TRBJ1-5,TRBV10-2,TRBD1,CASMDRGGNQPQHF,TGCGCCAGCATGGACAGGGGCGGCAATCAGCCCCAGCATTTT
-,TRBJ2-3,TRBV6-1,TRBD2,CASSKRGGTDTQYF,TGTGCCAGCTCAAAGCGGGGGGGCACAGATACGCAGTATTTT
-,TRBJ1-2,TRBV28,TRBD1,CASGRLGGYLYGYTF,TGTGCCAGCGGGAGATTAGGGGGCTACCTATATGGCTACACCTTC
-,TRBJ1-2,TRBV7-8,-,CASSLDRLDGYTF,TGTGCCAGCAGCTTAGACAGGTTGGATGGCTACACCTTC
-,TRBJ2-5,TRBV6-5,-,CASSYAGNQETQYF,TGTGCCAGCAGTTACGCCGGGAACCAAGAGACCCAGTACTTC
-,TRBJ1-5,TRBV18,-,CASSPRSGDSNQPQHF,TGTGCCAGCTCACCACGGTCGGGGGATAGCAATCAGCCCCAGCATTTT
few,TRBJ1-1,TRBV10-2,-,CASSETASGTLNTEAFF,TGCGCCAGCAGTGAAACAGCTTCCGGGACACTGAACACTGAAGCTTTCTTT
-,TRBJ1-1,TRBV5-4,TRBD1,CASSTGQGIEAFF,TGTGCCAGCAGCACGGGACAGGGGATTGAAGCTTTCTTT
-,TRBJ2-1,TRBV5-1,TRBD2,CASSLMTSGYNEQFF,TGCGCCAGCAGCTTAATGACTAGCGGATATAATGAGCAGTTCTTC
-,TRBJ1-1,TRBV6-5,-,CASSRGVDAFF,TGTGCCAGCAGCAGAGGAGTTGACGCTTTCTTT
few,TRBJ2-7,TRBV4-2,TRBD2,CASSQGLATSYEQYF,TGTGCCAGCAGCCAAGGACTAGCGACCTCCTACGAGCAGTACTTC
-,TRBJ2-7,TRBV29-1,-,CSVISAGASYEQYF,TGCAGCGTTATCTCCGCGGGGGCCTCCTACGAGCAGTACTTC
-,TRBJ2-7,TRBV28,-,CASTGFDEQYF,TGTGCCAGCACAGGGTTTGACGAGCAGTACTTC
once,TRBJ1-5,TRBV5-1,-,CASSLDAGGNQPQHF,TGCGCCAGCAGCTTGGACGCAGGGGGCAATCAGCCCCAGCATTTT
-,TRBJ1-1,TRBV28,TRBD1,CASRTTGGVANTEAFF,TGTGCCAGCAGGACGACAGGGGGGGTCGCGAACACTGAAGCTTTCTTT
few,TRBJ1-2,TRBV9,-,CASSVTVRTIDGYTF,TGTGCCAGCAGCGTGACCGTACGAACTATAGATGGCTACACCTTC